This entry lists 31 T cell receptor beta chains sequenced from one sample in a study of identifying expanded T cells in peripheral blood. Clones were sequenced by immunoSEQ multiplex PCR, and TCRdb holds only the in-frame ones, with some missing. The sample carries nearly 60,000 clones, over 85% recorded once. Material: blood. The receptors shown here come from a person aged 18-69 years in good health.

This chain joins TRBV21-1 and TRBJ1-3; no check of the table's D call, TRBD1, against the DNA was made. TRBV21-1 is designated a pseudogene. The CDR3 runs to 16 residues. CDR3 sequence reads: CASSKVGGGQGATIYF. CDR3 in DNA: TGTGCCAGCAGCAAAGTTGGAGGCGGGCAGGGGGCCACCATATATTTT.

The genes are TRBV6-6 and TRBJ1-2; possibly TRBD1 for D (6 bases). This CDR3 contains 14 residues. Trimming left V 0 bases short and J 2 bases short, with 7 bases between. Germline lookup yields CDR1 MNHNY and CDR2 SVGAGI (reference sequence). CDR3 amino acids: CASSYSGANYGYTF. The CDR3 coding sequence is TGTGCCAGCAGTTACTCGGGGGCCAACTATGGCTACACCTTC.

This sequence joins TRBV28 and TRBJ1-5, with 8 bases matching TRBD1. This CDR3 has 14 amino acids. V lost 6 bases and J lost 2; bases outside the gene matches: 3. Germline loops: CDR1 MDHEN, CDR2 SYDVKM. The DNA for the CDR3 is TGTGCCAGCAGCCAGGGGGCTGGCAATCAGCCCCAGCATTTT. Translation gives CASSQGAGNQPQHF.

V gene TRBV6-6 combines with J gene TRBJ2-1, with TRBD2 matching 8 bases. This CDR3 contains 14 residues. Germline CDR1 reads MNHNY; CDR2 reads SVGAGI (reference sequence). The ends lost 1 base at V and 8 bases at J; junction bases unmatched: 4. The CDR3 here is CASSYWRGVYEQFF. As DNA, the CDR3 is TGTGCCAGCAGTTACTGGCGGGGGGTGTATGAGCAGTTCTTC.

The chain uses TRBV25-1 and TRBJ1-2; D unclear. The CDR3 loop spans 12 amino acids. Germline CDR1 reads MGHDK; CDR2 reads SYGVNS. With 3 bases removed from V and 5 bases from J, the gap between germline ends came to 7 bases. CDR3 DNA: TGTGCCAGCAGTGATAGCGGGTATGGCTACACCTTC. Translating it yields CASSDSGYGYTF.

This chain links TRBV7-2 with TRBJ2-7, with a possible D match to TRBD1 (6 bases). Germline assignment: CDR1 SGHTA and CDR2 FQGNSA. The CDR3 length is 15 residues. Trimming took 0 bases from V and 0 from J, leaving 9 bases between them. CDR3 sequence reads: CASSLAGTHSYEQYF. CDR3 in DNA: TGTGCCAGCAGCTTAGCTGGGACACACTCCTACGAGCAGTACTTC.

The V and J genes are TRBV4-2 and TRBJ2-1; 12 nucleotides line up with TRBD2. Germline CDR1 and CDR2: LGHNA and YNFKEQ. This CDR3 is built from 17 residues. The V segment lost 2 bases and the J segment 3 bases; nucleotides outside the gene matches: 5. CDR3 nucleotide sequence: TGTGCCAGCAGCCAACGGGCTAGCGGGGGGGACTACAATGAGCAGTTCTTC. Translation: CASSQRASGGDYNEQFF.

This sequence joins TRBV9 and TRBJ2-7; 7 nucleotides align to TRBD1. Germline CDR1 SGDLS, CDR2 YYNGEE. The trim removed 3 bases at V and 5 bases at J, leaving 5 bases unmatched. CDR3 length: 13 amino acids. CDR3 residues: CASSALTGNEQYF. The CDR3 DNA sequence: TGTGCCAGCAGCGCATTGACAGGGAACGAGCAGTACTTC.

This chain uses TRBV28 with TRBJ2-7; no clear D gene. This CDR3 region has 12 residues. Germline loops: CDR1 MDHEN, CDR2 SYDVKM. The V end was cut by 3 bases, the J end by 2 bases, with 5 bases between. This CDR3 reads CASSFGAYEQYF. CDR3 sequence (DNA): TGTGCCAGCAGTTTCGGTGCCTACGAGCAGTACTTC. Full variable domain (remainder filled in from reference TRBV28 and TRBJ2-7): DVKVTQSSRYLVKRTGEKVFLECVQDMDHENMFWYRQDPGLGLRLIYFSYDVKMKEKGDIPEGYSVSREKKERFSLILESASTNQTSMYLCASSFGAYEQYFGPGTRLTVT.

CDR3 sequence reads: CASSSTGTSPLFF. The CDR3 coding sequence is TGTGCCAGCAGCTCTACCGGGACTAGCCCTTTGTTCTTC. The J gene is TRBJ2-1, the V gene TRBV9; 9 bases map to TRBD2. V lost 4 bases, J lost 15 bases, and 11 bases stayed unmatched. This CDR3 contains 13 residues. CDR1 is SGDLS and CDR2 is YYNGEE in the germline V gene. Filled out from reference TRBV9 and TRBJ2-1, the complete variable domain reads DSGVTQTPKHLITATGQRVTLRCSPRSGDLSVYWYQQSLDQGLQFLIQYYNGEERAKGNILERFSAQQFPDLHSELNLSSLELGDSALYFCASSSTGTSPLFFGPGTRLTVL.

The genes are TRBV10-1 and TRBJ2-2; D unresolved. The germline V gene has CDR1 WNHNN and CDR2 SYGVQD (reference sequence). Between the trimmed V and J ends, which lost 11 bases and 3 bases, there was a span of 13 bases. The CDR3 is 13 residues long. The CDR3 here is CASAPHYTGELFF. The CDR3 DNA sequence: TGCGCCTCAGCCCCCCACTACACCGGGGAGCTGTTTTTT.

This chain uses TRBV6-1 with TRBJ2-3; D may be TRBD1 (5 bases). The V end lost 6 bases, the J end lost 5 bases, and 12 bases lay between the germline ends. The CDR3 runs 13 residues. Germline CDR1 reads MNHNS; CDR2 reads SASEGT. CDR3 amino acids: CASSGQGRDTQYF. The CDR3 DNA reads TGTGCCAGCAGCGGGCAGGGAAGAGATACGCAGTATTTT.

The chain is built from TRBV11-2 and TRBJ2-1; tentative D call: TRBD2 (5 bases). The length of the CDR3 is 14 residues. V was shortened by 4 bases and J by 12 bases, with 19 bases between the two germline ends. Germline V gene data show CDR1 as SGHAT and CDR2 as FQNNGV. The CDR3 DNA is TGTGCCAGCAGCTCCCACGGGGTGGGCGCGAGGCAGTTCTTC. Its translation: CASSSHGVGARQFF.

The rearrangement joins TRBV10-1 to TRBJ2-7, with a weak D call TRBD1 (6 bases). V was shortened by 1 base and J by 2 bases, with 6 bases between the two germline ends. CDR1 is WNHNN, CDR2 SYGVQD, per germline (reference sequence). This CDR3 has 13 residues. The CDR3 DNA is TGCGCCAGCAGTGAGTACAGGGCCTACGAGCAGTACTTC. It encodes CASSEYRAYEQYF.

This rearrangement joins TRBV25-1 to TRBJ1-5; D gene unclear. The germline gives CDR1 MGHDK, CDR2 SYGVNS. Between the trimmed V and J ends, which lost 3 bases and 0 bases, there was a span of 9 bases. The CDR3 runs to 15 residues. In DNA, the CDR3 is TGTGCCAGCAGTGATGCACGGAATAGCAATCAGCCCCAGCATTTT. It yields the protein CASSDARNSNQPQHF.

This chain links TRBV7-2 with TRBJ2-7, with D perhaps TRBD1 (6 bases). Per the germline V gene, CDR1 is SGHTA and CDR2 is FQGNSA. This CDR3 is 14 amino acids long. V was pared by 2 bases and J by 5 bases, with 13 bases between. CDR3 amino acids: CASSLLFRTDEQYF. Written as DNA, the CDR3 is TGTGCCAGCAGCTTATTGTTCCGGACAGACGAGCAGTACTTC.

The chain carries TRBV7-9 and TRBJ2-7; TRBD1 aligns across 12 bases. This CDR3 comprises 14 residues. Germline CDR1 reads SEHNR; CDR2 reads FQNEAQ (reference sequence). V lost 4 bases, J lost 7 bases, and 5 bases stayed unmatched. The CDR3 loop reads CASSSGTGGFEQYF. In DNA, the CDR3 is TGTGCCAGCAGCTCAGGGACAGGGGGCTTTGAGCAGTACTTC.

This sequence joins TRBV2 and TRBJ2-3, with 7 bases matching TRBD2. The germline V gene has CDR1 SNHLY and CDR2 FYNNEI. J gave up 6 bases and V 6 bases, and 3 bases lay outside the gene matches. The CDR3 loop spans 12 amino acids. The CDR3 here is CASRLGGDTQYF. DNA for the CDR3: TGTGCCAGCAGACTCGGGGGGGATACGCAGTATTTT.

The rearrangement uses TRBV4-3 and TRBJ2-4, with D unresolved. In germline, CDR1 is LGHNA, CDR2 YSLEER. CDR3 length: 14 residues. Deletions cut 5 bases from V and 3 bases from J, with 11 bases between. In nucleotides, the CDR3 is TGCGCCAGCAGCAGAGACAAGGGCAAAAACATTCAGTACTTC. Protein sequence: CASSRDKGKNIQYF.

The rearrangement links TRBV19 to TRBJ2-3, with D perhaps TRBD1 or TRBD2 (6 bases each). Germline values: CDR1 LNHDA, CDR2 SQIVND (reference sequence). V shed 5 bases and J shed 0 bases, with 9 bases lying between them. The CDR3 is 14 residues long. The CDR3 coding sequence is TGTGCCAGTAGTCGGGGGCCGAGCACAGATACGCAGTATTTT. Translating it yields CASSRGPSTDTQYF.

The V and J genes are TRBV25-1 and TRBJ2-7; D not resolved. CDR1 is MGHDK and CDR2 is SYGVNS in the germline V gene. V dropped 2 bases and J dropped 2 bases, with 4 bases sitting between them. The CDR3 covers 12 residues. The CDR3 DNA sequence: TGTGCCAGCAGTGAAGGGCCCTACGAGCAGTACTTC. It specifies CASSEGPYEQYF.

This chain connects TRBV7-8 to TRBJ2-3; 11 positions match TRBD2. With 2 bases clipped from V and 4 bases from J, the junction kept 5 bases outside the gene matches. Germline V lookup: CDR1 SGHVS, CDR2 FQNEAQ. The CDR3 runs to 16 residues. The CDR3 coding sequence is TGTGCCAGCAGCTTATTAGCGGGGGGGCAGGCAGATACGCAGTATTTT. Encoded protein: CASSLLAGGQADTQYF.

This clone was seen once. The chain joins TRBV11-2 to TRBJ2-2; weak D call: TRBD1 (5 bases). This CDR3 comprises 14 residues. Trimming pared 7 bases from V and 5 bases from J, leaving 14 bases between. Germline loops: CDR1 SGHAT, CDR2 FQNNGV. The CDR3 reads CASNQDRGTGELFF. The DNA for the CDR3 is TGTGCCAGCAACCAGGATAGGGGTACCGGGGAGCTGTTTTTT.

The rearrangement joins TRBV6-5 to TRBJ2-7; 9 positions agree with TRBD1. CDR1 MNHEY and CDR2 SVGAGI come from the germline V gene. The CDR3 covers 15 residues. V lost 4 bases and J lost 2; bases outside the gene matches: 6. Written as DNA, the CDR3 is TGTGCCAGCAGTTCCGGGACAGGGACTACCTACGAGCAGTACTTC. Translating gives CASSSGTGTTYEQYF.

The chain recombines TRBV6-1 with TRBJ2-4, with TRBD1 as a possible D gene (5 bases). The CDR3 contains 14 residues. V was pared by 1 base and J by 2 bases, with 6 bases between. Germline values: CDR1 MNHNS, CDR2 SASEGT. The CDR3 nucleotides are TGTGCCAGCAGTGAAGGGGGCTCCAAAAACATTCAGTACTTC. The encoded protein is CASSEGGSKNIQYF.

This sequence joins TRBV10-3 and TRBJ2-7; D perhaps matches TRBD1 (5 bases). The CDR3 is made up of 17 amino acids. The germline gives CDR1 ENHRY, CDR2 SYGVKD. V was trimmed by 0 bases and J by 0 bases, leaving 15 bases between them. CDR3 in amino acids: CAISESQDSRYSYEQYF. As DNA, the CDR3 is TGTGCCATCAGTGAGTCACAAGACAGTAGGTACTCCTACGAGCAGTACTTC.

This CDR3 is CASSIGQLYGYTF. The CDR3 DNA sequence: TGTGCCAGTAGTATCGGACAGCTTTATGGCTACACCTTC. The chain recombines TRBV19 with TRBJ1-2; TRBD1 might be the D (6 bases). Germline CDR1 and CDR2: LNHDA and SQIVND (reference sequence). The germline V and J ends were trimmed by 3 bases and 5 bases, with 10 bases remaining between them. The CDR3 contains 13 residues.

The V gene is TRBV5-1, the J gene TRBJ2-1, with 15 bases fitting TRBD2. The CDR3 contains 16 residues. With V trimmed by 4 bases and J by 7 bases, 6 bases remained unmatched. Germline V gene lookup returns CDR1 SGHRS and CDR2 YFSETQ. The CDR3 nucleotides read TGCGCCAGCAGCCTCGGACTAGCGGGAGGGGGGAATGAGCAGTTCTTC. It encodes CASSLGLAGGGNEQFF.

V gene TRBV11-2 combines with J gene TRBJ2-3, with D unclear. Germline CDR1 reads SGHAT; CDR2 reads FQNNGV. This CDR3 has 14 amino acids. Trimming took 1 base from V and 3 from J, leaving 8 bases between them. CDR3 sequence (DNA): TGTGCCAGCAGCTTAGTTGAGTCGACAGATACGCAGTATTTT. Its protein is CASSLVESTDTQYF.

This chain connects TRBV13 to TRBJ2-7; a weak D match, TRBD2 (6 bases). The CDR3 is 14 residues long. V was pared by 5 bases and J by 4 bases, with 15 bases between. Germline V gene lookup returns CDR1 PRHDT and CDR2 FYEKMQ (reference sequence). CDR3 sequence (DNA): TGTGCCAGCAGCCCGCGGGACTGGGGGTACGAGCAGTACTTC. Protein: CASSPRDWGYEQYF.

The rearrangement uses TRBV7-8 and TRBJ2-1, with D possibly being TRBD2 (6 bases). This CDR3 region has 17 residues. Trimming removed 5 bases at V and 4 bases at J, with 21 bases between. Germline lookup yields CDR1 SGHVS and CDR2 FQNEAQ. In nucleotides, the CDR3 is TGTGCCAGCAGCCGGTCTCTAGCGCCGAGCTCGTACAATGAGCAGTTCTTC. Protein product: CASSRSLAPSSYNEQFF.